This T cell receptor beta chain is drawn from a study of shared clonotypes between healthy human individuals. The study's findings and limits: Estimated richness was generally greater in naive than memory subsets.

CDR3 length: 17 residues. CDR1 SGHRS and CDR2 YFSETQ come from the germline V gene. The V end was cut by 0 bases, the J end by 0 bases, with 13 bases between. In the original analysis: From ImmunoSEQ came sequences covering only the junction and carrying no quality scores, so filtering differed. Data came from immunoSEQ multiplex PCR; TCRdb stores just in-frame clones and leaves some out. V and J calls and clone size are given by that table; D and trimming were obtained from the DNA. Here the sample spans about 2.4 million clones, over 85% being singletons. A word on this clone: The antigen is undetermined.

The rearrangement joins TRBV5-1 to TRBJ1-3; D is unclear. The receptor was derived from a man aged 18 to 35 in good health. Some clones in this sample may be carry-over from other donors' samples. Input material: naive CD4+ T cells from PBMCs. Described subset: CD45RA+ positively selected. CDR3 sequence reads: CASSLGTGPNSGNTIYF. CDR3 DNA sequence: TGCGCCAGCAGCTTGGGGACCGGGCCAAACTCTGGAAACACCATATATTTT.